Presented here are 3 T cell receptor beta chains from one specimen sequenced in a study of T-cell reconstitution after alpha-beta-depleted transplantation in children. Unique molecular identifiers were built into the TCRbeta library. TCRdb reprocessed the PCR reads with MiXCR, giving one entry per CDR3 protein. The top ten hold about 45% of the sample, which has fewer than 250,000 distinct CDR3 sequences, roughly a sixth seen once. The source was PBMCs, mostly from graft donor cells, collected 360 days after TCRalphabeta/CD19-depleted stem cell transplant. These receptors were collected from a male patient between 2 and 9 years old who had a stem cell transplant for acute lymphoblastic leukemia, so the T cells may come from the graft donor.

This clonotype showed up just a few times. The genes are TRBV20-1 and TRBJ1-1, with 8 positions matching TRBD1. Germline trimming cut 3 bases from V and 1 base from J; bases unmatched to any gene: 13. This CDR3 has 17 residues. Germline values: CDR1 DFQATT, CDR2 SNEGSKA (reference sequence). This CDR3 is CSASLTPGGAGNTEAFF. The CDR3 bases are TGCAGTGCTAGCCTCACGCCAGGGGGCGCGGGGAACACTGAAGCTTTCTTT.

This clonotype was counted many times. This chain connects TRBV7-6 to TRBJ2-1; D not resolved. Germline lookup yields CDR1 SGHVS and CDR2 FNYEAQ. Trimming stripped 9 bases from V and 2 bases from J, with 20 bases between. The CDR3 covers 16 residues. The CDR3 DNA reads TGTGCCAGTACGCCCCCCTCGCTAGGGACCTACAATGAGCAGTTCTTC. Its translation is CASTPPSLGTYNEQFF. The full variable domain, rest sourced from reference TRBV7-6 and TRBJ2-1, is GAGVSQSPRYKVTKRGQDVALRCDPISGHVSLYWYRQALGQGPEFLTYFNYEAQQDKSGLPNDRFSAERPEGSISTLTIQRTEQRDSAMYRCASTPPSLGTYNEQFFGPGTRLTVL.

V and J are TRBV27 and TRBJ2-3, with TRBD2 identical over 11 bases. The CDR3 length is 15 residues. The germline CDR1 and CDR2 sequences are MNHEY and SMNVEV (reference sequence). Unmatched junction bases numbered 6, after V lost 7 bases and J lost 3 bases. The CDR3 loop reads CASTRLAGPTDTQYF. In DNA form, the CDR3 reads TGTGCCAGCACAAGACTAGCGGGGCCGACAGATACGCAGTATTTT.